The clone carrying this T cell receptor beta chain was seen just once. The source of the sample is a study of blood T cell repertoires in COVID-19. Germline V gene data show CDR1 as MGHRA and CDR2 as YSYEKL. The trim removed 0 bases at V and 9 bases at J, leaving 8 bases unmatched. This CDR3 comprises 15 residues. Data came from immunoSEQ multiplex PCR; TCRdb stores just in-frame clones and leaves some out. The table includes about 300,000 clones, 70% to 90% detected once. The TCR was taken from a man under 40 who had recovered from COVID-19. Sequencing input: PBMCs or T cells enriched from blood (not recorded which). This chain connects TRBV4-1 to TRBJ2-5, with 9 bases matching TRBD2. The CDR3 here is CASSQEPGVAGAQYF. In nucleotides, the CDR3 is TGCGCCAGCAGCCAAGAACCGGGAGTAGCGGGGGCCCAGTACTTC.